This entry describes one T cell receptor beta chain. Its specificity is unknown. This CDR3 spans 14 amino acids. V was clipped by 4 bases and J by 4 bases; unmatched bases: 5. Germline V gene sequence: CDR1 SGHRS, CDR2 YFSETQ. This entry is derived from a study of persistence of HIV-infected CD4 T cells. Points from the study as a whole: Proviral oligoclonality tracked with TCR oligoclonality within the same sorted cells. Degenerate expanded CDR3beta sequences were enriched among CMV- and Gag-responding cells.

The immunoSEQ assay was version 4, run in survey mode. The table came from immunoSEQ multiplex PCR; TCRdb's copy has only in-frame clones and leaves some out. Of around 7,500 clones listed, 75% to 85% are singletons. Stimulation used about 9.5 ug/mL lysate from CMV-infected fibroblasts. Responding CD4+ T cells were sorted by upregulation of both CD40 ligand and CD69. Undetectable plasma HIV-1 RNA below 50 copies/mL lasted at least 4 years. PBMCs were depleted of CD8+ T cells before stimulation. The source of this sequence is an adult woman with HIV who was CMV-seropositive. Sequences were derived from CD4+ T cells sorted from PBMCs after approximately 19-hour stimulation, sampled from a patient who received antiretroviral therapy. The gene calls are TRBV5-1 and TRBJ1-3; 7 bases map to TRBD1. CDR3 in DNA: TGCGCCAGCAGCACGGGGGACAGAGGAAACACCATATATTTT. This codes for CASSTGDRGNTIYF.